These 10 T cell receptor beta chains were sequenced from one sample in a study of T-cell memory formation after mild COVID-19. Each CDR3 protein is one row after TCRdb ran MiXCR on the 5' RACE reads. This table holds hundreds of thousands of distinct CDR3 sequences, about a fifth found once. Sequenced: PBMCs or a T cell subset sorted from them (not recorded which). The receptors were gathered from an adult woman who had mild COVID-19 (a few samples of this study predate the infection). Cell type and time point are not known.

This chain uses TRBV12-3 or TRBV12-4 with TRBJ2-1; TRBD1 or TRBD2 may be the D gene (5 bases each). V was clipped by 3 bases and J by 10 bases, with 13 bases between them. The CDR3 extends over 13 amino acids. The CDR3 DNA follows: TGTGCCAGCAGTTTGTTGGGACGGCGAGAGCAGTTCTTC. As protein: CASSLLGRREQFF.

The CDR3 is CSGISDYGYTF. CDR3 coding DNA: TGCAGCGGCATTTCTGACTATGGCTACACCTTC. This chain uses TRBV29-1 with TRBJ1-2; D gene unclear. This CDR3 is built from 11 residues. CDR1 is SQVTM and CDR2 is ANQGSEA in the germline V gene. The V gene lost 7 bases and the J gene lost 3 bases, with 9 bases spanning the gap.

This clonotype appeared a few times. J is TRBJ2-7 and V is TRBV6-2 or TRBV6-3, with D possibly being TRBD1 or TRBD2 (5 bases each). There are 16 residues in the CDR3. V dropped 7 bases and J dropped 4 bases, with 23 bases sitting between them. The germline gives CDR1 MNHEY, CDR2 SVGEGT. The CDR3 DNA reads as TGTGCCAGCACCCCCGGGGCCGCGAGCGGTACGTACGAGCAGTACTTC. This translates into CASTPGAASGTYEQYF.

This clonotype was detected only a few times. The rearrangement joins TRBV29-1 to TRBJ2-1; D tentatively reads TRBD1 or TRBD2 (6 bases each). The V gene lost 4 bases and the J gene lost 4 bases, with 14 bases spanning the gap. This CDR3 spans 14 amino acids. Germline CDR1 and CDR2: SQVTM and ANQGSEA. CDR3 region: CSVGRDTMYNEQFF. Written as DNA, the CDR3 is TGCAGCGTTGGGCGGGACACCATGTACAATGAGCAGTTCTTC.

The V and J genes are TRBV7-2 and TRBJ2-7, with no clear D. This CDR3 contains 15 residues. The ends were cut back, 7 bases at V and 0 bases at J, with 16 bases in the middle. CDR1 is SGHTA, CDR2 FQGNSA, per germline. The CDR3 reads CASNSDGPYSYEQYF. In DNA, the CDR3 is TGTGCCAGCAACTCCGACGGCCCATACTCCTACGAGCAGTACTTC.

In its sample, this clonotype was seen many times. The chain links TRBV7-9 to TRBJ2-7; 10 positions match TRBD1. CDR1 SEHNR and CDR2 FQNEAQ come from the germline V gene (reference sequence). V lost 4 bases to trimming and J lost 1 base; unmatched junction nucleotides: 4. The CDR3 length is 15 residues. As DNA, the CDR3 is TGTGCCAGCAGCTCAAGGACAGGGGGATCCTACGAGCAGTACTTC. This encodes CASSSRTGGSYEQYF.

The CDR3 sequence: CASSLAPPGLARGDTQYF. The CDR3 nucleotides read TGTGCCAGCAGCTTAGCGCCTCCGGGACTCGCCAGGGGCGATACGCAGTATTTT. The gene calls are TRBV7-9 and TRBJ2-3; D possibly uses TRBD1 or TRBD2 (6 bases each). The CDR3 is 18 residues long. From germline, CDR1 is SEHNR and CDR2 FQNEAQ (reference sequence). The V gene lost 0 bases and the J gene lost 6 bases, with 22 bases spanning the gap.

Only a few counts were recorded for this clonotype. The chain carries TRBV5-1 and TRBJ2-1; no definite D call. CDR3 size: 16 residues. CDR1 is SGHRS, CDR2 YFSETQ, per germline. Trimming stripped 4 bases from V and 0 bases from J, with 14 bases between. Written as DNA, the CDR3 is TGCGCCAGCAGCCCTGCACCCGGTCGCTCCTACAATGAGCAGTTCTTC. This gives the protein CASSPAPGRSYNEQFF.

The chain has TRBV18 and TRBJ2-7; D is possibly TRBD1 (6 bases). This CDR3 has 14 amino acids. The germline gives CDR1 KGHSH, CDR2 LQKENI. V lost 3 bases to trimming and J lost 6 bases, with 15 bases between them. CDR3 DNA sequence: TGTGCCAGCTCACCGGGGACATGGGCGGTCGAGCAGTACTTC. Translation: CASSPGTWAVEQYF.

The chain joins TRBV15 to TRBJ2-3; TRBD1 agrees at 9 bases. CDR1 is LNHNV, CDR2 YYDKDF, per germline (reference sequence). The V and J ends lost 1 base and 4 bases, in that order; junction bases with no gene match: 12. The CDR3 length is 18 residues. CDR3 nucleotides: TGTGCCACCAGCAGAGTTGGCCCGGGACAGGGTCTCGCAGATACGCAGTATTTT. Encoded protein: CATSRVGPGQGLADTQYF.